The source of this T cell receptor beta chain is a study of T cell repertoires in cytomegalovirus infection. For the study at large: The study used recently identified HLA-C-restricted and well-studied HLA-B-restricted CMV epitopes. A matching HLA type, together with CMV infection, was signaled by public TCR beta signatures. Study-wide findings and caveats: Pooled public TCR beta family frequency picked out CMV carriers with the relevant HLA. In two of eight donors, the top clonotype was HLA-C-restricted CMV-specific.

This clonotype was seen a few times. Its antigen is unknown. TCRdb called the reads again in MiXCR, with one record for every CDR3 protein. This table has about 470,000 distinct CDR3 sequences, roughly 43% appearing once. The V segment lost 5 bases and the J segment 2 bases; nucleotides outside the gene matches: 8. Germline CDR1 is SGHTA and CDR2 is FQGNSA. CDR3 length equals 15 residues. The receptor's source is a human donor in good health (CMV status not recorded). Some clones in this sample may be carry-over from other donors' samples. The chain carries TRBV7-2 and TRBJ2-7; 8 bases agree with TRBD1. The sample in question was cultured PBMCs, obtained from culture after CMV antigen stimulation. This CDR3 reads CASSTTTGVPYEQYF. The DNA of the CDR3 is TGTGCCAGCAGCACCACGACAGGGGTCCCCTACGAGCAGTACTTC.